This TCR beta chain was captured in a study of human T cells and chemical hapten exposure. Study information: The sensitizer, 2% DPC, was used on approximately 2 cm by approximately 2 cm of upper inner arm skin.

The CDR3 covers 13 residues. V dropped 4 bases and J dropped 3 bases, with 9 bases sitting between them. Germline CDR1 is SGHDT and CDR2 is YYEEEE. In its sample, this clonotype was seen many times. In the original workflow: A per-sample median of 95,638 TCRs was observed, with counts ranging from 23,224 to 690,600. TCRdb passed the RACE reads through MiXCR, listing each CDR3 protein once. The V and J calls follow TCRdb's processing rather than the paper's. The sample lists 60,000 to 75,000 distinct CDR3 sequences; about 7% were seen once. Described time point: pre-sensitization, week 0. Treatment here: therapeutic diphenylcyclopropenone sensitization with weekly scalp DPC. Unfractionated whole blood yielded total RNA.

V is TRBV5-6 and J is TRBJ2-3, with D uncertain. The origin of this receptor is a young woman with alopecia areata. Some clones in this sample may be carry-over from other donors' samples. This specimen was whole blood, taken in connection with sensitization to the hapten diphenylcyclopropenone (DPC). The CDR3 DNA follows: TGTGCCAGCAGCCCGGCGTCGACAGATACGCAGTATTTT. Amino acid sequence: CASSPASTDTQYF.